These 21 T cell receptor beta chains originate from one sample sequenced in a study of patients and donors after allogeneic stem cell transplantation. TCRdb reanalysed the RT-PCR reads using MiXCR and keeps one entry per CDR3 protein. The table lists approximately 250,000 distinct CDR3 sequences, roughly 13% of them singletons, with under 14% in the top ten. Sequencing was performed on blood, either unsorted or a sorted T cell fraction (not recorded which). These receptors came from a human donor who was either an allogeneic HSCT recipient or a stem cell or donor lymphocyte infusion donor (not recorded which). It is not recorded whose cells these are; they may come from a transplant donor.

The rearrangement joins TRBV6-1 to TRBJ2-2; 7 bases fit TRBD1. The germline CDR1 and CDR2 sequences are MNHNS and SASEGT. The trim removed 10 bases at V and 3 bases at J, leaving 8 bases unmatched. The CDR3 length is 14 residues. The CDR3 is CATTNRGDTGELFF. The CDR3 nucleotides read TGTGCCACCACCAACAGGGGAGACACCGGGGAGCTGTTTTTT.

This clonotype was recorded a few times. V usage is TRBV24-1 and J usage is TRBJ2-7, with TRBD2 matching over 9 bases. The CDR3 totals 16 residues. The germline CDR1 and CDR2 sequences are KGHDR and SFDVKD. J was trimmed by 4 bases and V by 3 bases; bases with no gene match: 9. This CDR3 reads CATSDPSTSGGYEQYF. The CDR3 DNA reads as TGTGCCACCAGTGATCCGTCGACTAGCGGAGGATACGAGCAGTACTTC.

This clonotype was picked up many times. The chain uses TRBV29-1 and TRBJ2-2, with D perhaps TRBD1 (6 bases). Germline V gene sequence: CDR1 SQVTM, CDR2 ANQGSEA. This CDR3 has 14 amino acids. V lost 4 bases and J lost 6, with 15 bases in between. CDR3 in amino acids: CSVGEQGGSGELFF. The CDR3 nucleotides read TGCAGCGTTGGGGAACAGGGTGGTTCCGGGGAGCTGTTTTTT.

This clonotype was seen a few times. This chain joins TRBV30 and TRBJ2-7; the match to TRBD1 covers 7 bases. V lost 5 bases and J lost 0; bases outside the gene matches: 10. This CDR3 has 15 residues. Germline-derived CDR1 and CDR2 are GTSNPN and SVGIG (reference sequence). This chain's CDR3 is CAWSGQLMVSYEQYF. CDR3 coding DNA: TGTGCCTGGTCGGGACAGCTAATGGTCTCCTACGAGCAGTACTTC.

This clonotype was seen at least ten times. The CDR3 DNA follows: TGCGCCAGCAGCCGGGGGGAGCACACTGAAGCTTTCTTT. Its translation is CASSRGEHTEAFF. The J gene is TRBJ1-1, the V gene TRBV4-1; D is perhaps TRBD1 (5 bases). In germline, CDR1 is MGHRA, CDR2 YSYEKL. The V gene lost 4 bases and the J gene lost 3 bases, with 9 bases spanning the gap. The CDR3 extends over 13 amino acids.

This clonotype appeared a few times. J is TRBJ1-3 and V is TRBV12-3 or TRBV12-4; possibly TRBD1 for D (5 bases). The CDR3 extends over 15 amino acids. With 3 bases removed from V and 4 bases from J, the gap between germline ends came to 13 bases. The CDR3, as DNA: TGTGCCAGCAGTTTCTCGGGGCGCGGGGGAAACACCATATATTTT. Protein: CASSFSGRGGNTIYF.

CDR3 amino acids: CASSGGEPQHF. Written as DNA, the CDR3 is TGTGCCAGCAGTGGAGGTGAGCCCCAGCATTTT. The rearrangement joins TRBV6-4 to TRBJ1-5; no firm D call. Germline CDR1 and CDR2: MRHNA and SNTAGT. This CDR3 region has 11 residues. Trimming removed 4 bases at V and 8 bases at J, with 6 bases between.

This chain joins TRBV20-1 and TRBJ2-1; 10 bases map to TRBD1. V shed 2 bases, J shed 0 bases, and the junction held 7 bases outside the gene matches. CDR1 and CDR2 (germline): DFQATT, SNEGSKA (reference sequence). CDR3 size: 17 residues. The CDR3 is CSARSPGQGSSYNEQFF. The CDR3 DNA reads as TGCAGTGCTAGATCACCGGGACAGGGGAGCTCCTACAATGAGCAGTTCTTC.

This chain connects TRBV5-1 to TRBJ1-2; D remains unclear. Germline V gene sequence: CDR1 SGHRS, CDR2 YFSETQ. The CDR3 sequence is 13 residues long. V gave up 4 bases and J gave up 8 bases, with 15 bases separating them. For the CDR3, the DNA is TGCGCCAGCAGCCGGATAACAGACGAGGGCTACACCTTC. It encodes CASSRITDEGYTF.

The chain uses TRBV7-9 and TRBJ2-7; the D gene is possibly TRBD1 (6 bases). The V end lost 5 bases, the J end lost 5 bases, and 16 bases lay between the germline ends. The CDR3 is 14 amino acids. Germline V gene data show CDR1 as SEHNR and CDR2 as FQNEAQ (reference sequence). CDR3 protein: CASSQDRTPDEQYF. DNA of the CDR3: TGTGCCAGCAGCCAGGACAGAACTCCTGACGAGCAGTACTTC.

Only a few counts were recorded for this clonotype. This rearrangement joins TRBV28 to TRBJ1-1; a possible D gene is TRBD1 (5 bases). Trimming took off 1 base at V and 1 base at J, with 10 bases between the two ends. Germline lookup yields CDR1 MDHEN and CDR2 SYDVKM. CDR3 length: 15 residues. Here the CDR3 DNA reads TGTGCCAGCAGTTTATTAGAGACAGCGAACACTGAAGCTTTCTTT. Protein: CASSLLETANTEAFF. Based on the CDR3 plus reference TRBV28 and TRBJ1-1, the full variable domain is DVKVTQSSRYLVKRTGEKVFLECVQDMDHENMFWYRQDPGLGLRLIYFSYDVKMKEKGDIPEGYSVSREKKERFSLILESASTNQTSMYLCASSLLETANTEAFFGQGTRLTVV.

This clonotype was observed at least ten times. This chain uses TRBV9 with TRBJ2-1; 8 bases map to TRBD2. Germline CDR1 SGDLS, CDR2 YYNGEE. With 0 bases clipped from V and 9 bases from J, the junction kept 11 bases outside the gene matches. CDR3 length: 16 residues. The DNA of the CDR3 is TGTGCCAGCAGCGTAGATTCAGCGGGGGTAATGGGTGAGCAGTTCTTC. Protein product: CASSVDSAGVMGEQFF.

The sample holds many counts of this clonotype. The V gene is TRBV6-2 or TRBV6-3, the J gene TRBJ2-1; 11 positions match TRBD2. The germline gives CDR1 MNHEY, CDR2 SVGEGT. The CDR3 contains 17 residues. Trimming at V came to 6 bases and at J to 0 bases, leaving 7 bases not matched to a gene. The CDR3 spells CASRGGTSGSSYNEQFF. CDR3 DNA: TGTGCCAGCAGGGGGGGGACTAGCGGCAGCTCCTACAATGAGCAGTTCTTC.

The V call is TRBV3-1, the J call TRBJ2-1, with D unresolved. Trimming removed 3 bases from V and 8 bases from J, with 14 bases in between. In germline, CDR1 is LGHDT, CDR2 YNNKEL (reference sequence). This CDR3 is built from 14 residues. Written as DNA, the CDR3 is TGTGCCAGCAGCCACCTAGGCCCTATCTATGAGCAGTTCTTC. Translation: CASSHLGPIYEQFF.

This clonotype was counted many times. The V gene is TRBV20-1, the J gene TRBJ2-7; 13 nucleotides agree with TRBD2. Per germline, CDR1 DFQATT and CDR2 SNEGSKA (reference sequence). J gave up 6 bases and V 2 bases, and 7 bases lay outside the gene matches. This CDR3 has 15 residues. CDR3 amino acids: CSARYTSGRGFEQYF. The DNA of the CDR3 is TGCAGTGCTAGATATACTAGCGGGAGGGGTTTCGAGCAGTACTTC.

This clonotype was recorded a few times. The CDR3 region is CASSLFGVAGYTF. The CDR3 DNA reads as TGTGCCAGCAGTTTATTCGGGGTAGCGGGCTACACCTTC. The chain has TRBV12-3 or TRBV12-4 and TRBJ1-2; D not resolved. This CDR3 has 13 residues. The ends were cut back, 2 bases at V and 8 bases at J, with 12 bases in the middle.

This clonotype has a count of ten or more. V is TRBV30 and J is TRBJ1-1; D is unresolved. The germline V gene encodes CDR1 GTSNPN and CDR2 SVGIG (reference sequence). Trimming took off 4 bases at V and 8 bases at J, with 11 bases between the two ends. This CDR3 contains 11 residues. Written as DNA, the CDR3 is TGTGCCTGGACCCCACTGGGAGAAGCTTTCTTT. Protein sequence: CAWTPLGEAFF.

For the CDR3, the DNA is TGTGCCAGCAGCTTAGTCCCCGGACAGGGAAACACAGATACGCAGTATTTT. Translating gives CASSLVPGQGNTDTQYF. The genes are TRBV7-4 and TRBJ2-3; 8 bases fit TRBD1. J lost 2 bases, V lost 1 base, and 8 bases had no gene match. Per the germline V gene, CDR1 is SGHVT and CDR2 is SQSDAQ. This CDR3 spans 17 amino acids. Drawing the rest from reference TRBV7-4 and TRBJ2-3, the complete variable domain is GAGVSQSPRYKVAKRGRDVALRCDSISGHVTLYWYRQTLGQGSEVLTYSQSDAQRDKSGRPSGRFSAERPERSVSTLKIQRTEQGDSAVYLCASSLVPGQGNTDTQYFGPGTRLTVL.

This clonotype has only a few counts. The gene calls are TRBV20-1 and TRBJ2-3; 12 bases map to TRBD2. Trimming took 6 bases from V and 8 from J; bases not matched to a gene: 9. The germline CDR1 and CDR2 sequences are DFQATT and SNEGSKA (reference sequence). CDR3 length: 14 amino acids. Here the CDR3 reads CSATSGGPQGTQYF. DNA for the CDR3: TGCAGTGCAACTAGCGGGGGGCCCCAGGGTACGCAGTATTTT.

This clonotype was seen a handful of times. The chain links TRBV7-6 to TRBJ1-2, with D unclear. The germline CDR1 and CDR2 sequences are SGHVS and FNYEAQ. This CDR3 region has 17 residues. Trimming took off 1 base at V and 6 bases at J, with 21 bases between the two ends. The CDR3 DNA is TGTGCCAGCAGCTTAGGGGGTTCGGCAGGTAGCCCCCATGGCTACACCTTC. Translation gives CASSLGGSAGSPHGYTF.

This clonotype was seen a handful of times. The genes are TRBV9 and TRBJ2-1, with a weak D call TRBD2 (5 bases). Germline CDR1 SGDLS, CDR2 YYNGEE. CDR3 size: 15 residues. Trimming pared 1 base from V and 5 bases from J, leaving 13 bases between. CDR3 sequence reads: CASSVSGGPHNEQFF. The CDR3 DNA reads TGTGCCAGCAGCGTAAGCGGAGGCCCCCACAATGAGCAGTTCTTC.